What follows is one TCR beta chain and its context. Its matching antigen is unknown. The CDR3 has 15 residues. CDR1 GTSNPN and CDR2 SVGIG come from the germline V gene (reference sequence). V lost 5 bases, J lost 4 bases, and 18 bases lay in between. The data were taken from a study of T cell responses to AZD1222 COVID-19 vaccine. Overall study findings and caveats: A reported finding is that nearly half of spike-specific TCRs target unmutated variant regions.

Profiled with immunoSEQ multiplex PCR; TCRdb holds only in-frame clones, not every one. This sample yields tens of thousands of clones, of which 79% are seen a single time; approximately 22% belongs to the top ten. The rearrangement links TRBV30 to TRBJ1-3; unclear D gene. The receptor's source is an adult in good health. Specimen: peripheral blood, collected on day 0 of MenACWY control vaccination. CDR3 loop: CAWAGGSGVGNTIYF. CDR3 coding DNA: TGTGCCTGGGCTGGAGGATCCGGCGTAGGAAACACCATATATTTT. Supplemented by reference TRBV30 and TRBJ1-3, the full variable domain reads SQTIHQWPATLVQPVGSPLSLECTVEGTSNPNLYWYRQAAGRGLQLLFYSVGIGQISSEVPQNLSASRPQDRQFILSSKKLLLSDSGFYLCAWAGGSGVGNTIYFGEGSWLTVV.